This entry lists 8 T cell receptor beta chains sequenced from one sample in a study of blood T cell dynamics during melanoma immunotherapy. Here immunoSEQ multiplex PCR was the method, and the copy in TCRdb shows in-frame clones only, minus some. The sample gives 9,500 to 15,000 clones, around 89% of which show up once; around 4% is in the top ten. The time point: week 3, after first cycle of checkpoint inhibitor. This sample comprised blood, obtained from a patient treated with checkpoint blockade. Source of these receptors: a human donor with melanoma.

The chain links TRBV30 to TRBJ2-5, with 15 bases matching TRBD2. Trimming removed 5 bases from V and 5 bases from J; junction bases left unmatched: 9. CDR1 is GTSNPN and CDR2 is SVGIG in the germline V gene (reference sequence). This CDR3 is built from 16 residues. In DNA form, the CDR3 reads TGTGCCTGGTCCGAGGGACTAGCGGGGGGTTCGGAGACCCAGTACTTC. This sequence encodes CAWSEGLAGGSETQYF.

This clone showed up just once. The chain uses TRBV2 and TRBJ2-1; TRBD2 matches at 12 bases. Unmatched junction bases numbered 6, after V lost 6 bases and J lost 3 bases. Germline V CDR1 and CDR2: SNHLY, FYNNEI. There are 16 residues in the CDR3. CDR3 nucleotides: TGTGCCAGCAGGATCGGACTAGCGGGACTCTACAATGAGCAGTTCTTC. Its protein product is CASRIGLAGLYNEQFF.

This rearrangement joins TRBV5-4 to TRBJ1-1, with unresolved D. In germline, CDR1 is SGHNT, CDR2 YYREEE (reference sequence). This CDR3 is built from 15 residues. The V end lost 0 bases, the J end lost 3 bases, and 12 bases lay between the germline ends. CDR3 residues: CASSLGPDGDTEAFF. CDR3 DNA: TGTGCCAGCAGCTTGGGGCCCGATGGGGACACTGAAGCTTTCTTT.

The chain has TRBV19 and TRBJ1-1, with unresolved D. Germline V gene lookup returns CDR1 LNHDA and CDR2 SQIVND (reference sequence). Trimming stripped 3 bases from V and 3 bases from J, with 11 bases between. The CDR3 contains 14 residues. The CDR3 nucleotides read TGTGCCAGTAGTATTCCTAACAGCTACACTGAAGCTTTCTTT. It translates to CASSIPNSYTEAFF.

The chain carries TRBV12-5 and TRBJ2-3, with D hard to call. The germline V gene has CDR1 LGHNT and CDR2 FRNRAP. The CDR3 loop spans 19 amino acids. Trimming left V 0 bases short and J 0 bases short, with 19 bases between. CDR3 protein: CASGLVIDQFISSTDTQYF. For the CDR3, the DNA is TGTGCTAGTGGTTTGGTAATAGATCAGTTTATTTCTAGCACAGATACGCAGTATTTT.

The V gene is TRBV27, the J gene TRBJ2-3, with D unclear. V shed 5 bases and J shed 3 bases, with 12 bases lying between them. The CDR3 loop spans 14 amino acids. Germline V lookup: CDR1 MNHEY, CDR2 SMNVEV (reference sequence). This CDR3 reads CASSPGIGTDTQYF. The CDR3 DNA reads TGTGCCAGCAGTCCCGGTATAGGGACAGATACGCAGTATTTT.

This chain joins TRBV28 and TRBJ2-7; D perhaps matches TRBD2 (7 bases). Trimming removed 6 bases at V and 5 bases at J, with 14 bases between. CDR3 size: 13 residues. CDR1 MDHEN and CDR2 SYDVKM come from the germline V gene. The CDR3 spells CASRAGGAHEQYF. In DNA, the CDR3 is TGTGCCAGCAGGGCTGGGGGGGCGCACGAGCAGTACTTC.

The chain couples TRBV7-2 to TRBJ2-5; weak D call: TRBD1 (6 bases). The J call is doubtful: the DNA matches TRBJ2-7 better. This CDR3 is built from 16 residues. CDR1 and CDR2 from the germline V gene are SGHTA and FQGNSA. CDR3 amino acids: CASSFEGTIRSYEQYF. CDR3 nucleotide sequence: TGTGCCAGCAGCTTCGAAGGGACAATCCGCTCCTACGAGCAGTACTTC.